The 18 T cell receptor beta chains below come from one sample, sequenced in a study of a mutant IDH1 vaccine in newly diagnosed glioma. Sequencing used immunoSEQ multiplex PCR; TCRdb keeps in-frame clones, though not all of them. The repertoire has some 87,000 clones, about four fifths of them found once; the top ten carry around 7%. The time point: baseline, week 1 (first vaccination visit). Treatment meaning: pre-vaccination baseline after standard-of-care therapy. Sequencing used PBMCs, obtained from a glioma patient treated with radiotherapy, temozolomide or both. The receptor set was obtained from a middle-aged man with glioma.

The gene calls are TRBV2 and TRBJ1-3, with D unresolved. Germline CDR1 reads SNHLY; CDR2 reads FYNNEI. Trimming shortened V by 1 base and J by 3 bases, and 4 bases separated the two germline ends. This CDR3 is 13 amino acids long. As DNA, the CDR3 is TGTGCCAGCAGTGAAGACATTGGAAACACCATATATTTT. It specifies CASSEDIGNTIYF.

The chain has TRBV28 and TRBJ2-7; the D is unclear. Trimming cost V 1 base and J 7 bases, with 11 bases left between them. CDR1 is MDHEN, CDR2 SYDVKM, per germline. The CDR3 runs to 13 residues. The chain's CDR3 is CASSLSPPWEQYF. Here the CDR3 DNA reads TGTGCCAGCAGTTTATCTCCACCCTGGGAGCAGTACTTC.

The rearrangement joins TRBV6-6 to TRBJ1-5; D ambiguous. Germline V gene sequence: CDR1 MNHNY, CDR2 SVGAGI (reference sequence). The CDR3 length is 13 residues. V gave up 2 bases and J gave up 5 bases, with 7 bases separating them. CDR3 DNA sequence: TGTGCCAGCAGTTACCGGGCGGATCAGCCCCAGCATTTT. Its protein product is CASSYRADQPQHF.

The rearrangement uses TRBV11-2 and TRBJ2-7; D is perhaps TRBD1 (7 bases). This CDR3 region has 14 residues. CDR1 and CDR2 (germline): SGHAT, FQNNGV. Deletions cut 5 bases from V and 3 bases from J, with 14 bases between. The chain's CDR3 is CASSARGTDYEQYF. In DNA, the CDR3 is TGTGCCAGCAGCGCACGGGGGACAGACTACGAGCAGTACTTC.

The chain recombines TRBV5-1 with TRBJ2-5; 7 nucleotides line up with TRBD2. Germline CDR1 is SGHRS and CDR2 is YFSETQ. V dropped 4 bases and J dropped 4; count of bases not matched to a gene: 7. The CDR3 consists of 14 residues. In nucleotides, the CDR3 is TGCGCCAGCAGCCGTGGCGGGAGTGGAGAGACCCAGTACTTC. It is translated as CASSRGGSGETQYF.

A single count supports this clone. The V and J genes are TRBV7-9 and TRBJ2-7; 7 nucleotides match TRBD2. V lost 5 bases to trimming and J lost 0 bases; unmatched junction nucleotides: 4. Germline V gene sequence: CDR1 SEHNR, CDR2 FQNEAQ (reference sequence). There are 14 residues in the CDR3. Here the CDR3 DNA reads TGTGCCAGCAGCGCCGGGGGGACCTCCTACGAGCAGTACTTC. Residues: CASSAGGTSYEQYF.

In this sample, this clone turned up once. The chain employs TRBV15 and TRBJ2-7; D perhaps matches TRBD2 (7 bases). V lost 7 bases to trimming and J lost 3 bases, with 16 bases between them. The CDR3 contains 14 residues. From germline, CDR1 is LNHNV and CDR2 YYDKDF (reference sequence). The CDR3 reads CATTRGGADYEQYF. CDR3 nucleotides: TGTGCCACCACGAGGGGGGGCGCCGACTACGAGCAGTACTTC.

A note on this clone: One end of the junction does not line up with germline, which may come from a read error. V is TRBV7-2 and J is TRBJ2-3, with TRBD2 as a possible D gene (5 bases). The CDR3 sequence is 14 residues long. Per the germline V gene, CDR1 is SGHTA and CDR2 is FQGNSA. This CDR3 is CASGFGDRSATQYF. The CDR3 DNA reads TGTGCCAGCGGCTTCGGGGATCGGTCAGCTACGCAGTATTTT.

This clone was detected only a few times. The rearrangement joins TRBV14 to TRBJ1-2; D might be TRBD1 (5 bases). Trimming pared 0 bases from V and 4 bases from J, leaving 12 bases between. Germline V CDR1 and CDR2: SGHDN, FVKESK. This CDR3 contains 15 residues. The CDR3 reads CASSQEGREPYGYTF. The CDR3 nucleotides read TGTGCCAGCAGCCAAGAAGGCAGGGAACCCTATGGCTACACCTTC.

The chain has TRBV28 and TRBJ1-4; D not resolved. CDR1 and CDR2 from the germline V gene are MDHEN and SYDVKM. Trimming stripped 4 bases from V and 10 bases from J, with 10 bases between. CDR3 length: 12 amino acids. CDR3 region: CASSSALGKLFF. The CDR3 DNA sequence: TGTGCCAGCAGTTCCGCTTTAGGAAAACTGTTTTTT. The whole variable domain, filled in from reference TRBV28 and TRBJ1-4, reads DVKVTQSSRYLVKRTGEKVFLECVQDMDHENMFWYRQDPGLGLRLIYFSYDVKMKEKGDIPEGYSVSREKKERFSLILESASTNQTSMYLCASSSALGKLFFGSGTQLSVL.

The V gene is TRBV11-1, the J gene TRBJ2-5; D unresolved. The CDR3 loop spans 11 amino acids. Germline values: CDR1 SGHAT, CDR2 FQDESV (reference sequence). V was clipped by 5 bases and J by 7 bases, with 8 bases between them. The CDR3 here is CASSNIGTQYF. For the CDR3, the DNA is TGTGCCAGCAGCAATATAGGGACCCAGTACTTC.

In its sample, this clone was seen a few times. This chain uses TRBV30 with TRBJ1-1; no firm D call. This CDR3 region has 13 residues. Per the germline V gene, CDR1 is GTSNPN and CDR2 is SVGIG (reference sequence). V gave up 0 bases and J gave up 3 bases, with 8 bases separating them. CDR3 nucleotides: TGTGCCTGGAGTGTAGCCCGCGACACTGAAGCTTTCTTT. It encodes CAWSVARDTEAFF. Together with reference TRBV30 and TRBJ1-1, the CDR3 gives the full variable domain: SQTIHQWPATLVQPVGSPLSLECTVEGTSNPNLYWYRQAAGRGLQLLFYSVGIGQISSEVPQNLSASRPQDRQFILSSKKLLLSDSGFYLCAWSVARDTEAFFGQGTRLTVV.

This clone was detected only a few times. The chain is built from TRBV9 and TRBJ1-1, with TRBD1 as a possible D gene (6 bases). The ends were cut back, 2 bases at V and 2 bases at J, with 13 bases in the middle. This CDR3 spans 15 amino acids. Germline V CDR1 and CDR2: SGDLS, YYNGEE. The CDR3 region is CASSVPQGLNTEAFF. CDR3 sequence (DNA): TGTGCCAGCAGCGTTCCCCAGGGGTTAAACACTGAAGCTTTCTTT.

The gene calls are TRBV5-1 and TRBJ2-7, with D unresolved. The CDR3 has 13 residues. Between the trimmed V and J ends, which lost 0 bases and 2 bases, there was a span of 6 bases. Germline CDR1 is SGHRS and CDR2 is YFSETQ. CDR3 coding DNA: TGCGCCAGCAGCTTGGACACGGCCTACGAGCAGTACTTC. This encodes CASSLDTAYEQYF. The variable domain in full, completed from reference TRBV5-1 and TRBJ2-7, reads KAGVTQTPRYLIKTRGQQVTLSCSPISGHRSVSWYQQTPGQGLQFLFEYFSETQRNKGNFPGRFSGRQFSNSRSEMNVSTLELGDSALYLCASSLDTAYEQYFGPGTRLTVT.

As for this clone: The identical CDR3 is also encoded by other nucleotide sequences in the sample. The chain couples TRBV7-2 to TRBJ2-7; D remains ambiguous. The CDR3 extends over 15 amino acids. Trimming removed 1 base at V and 0 bases at J, with 10 bases between. Germline lookup yields CDR1 SGHTA and CDR2 FQGNSA. DNA of the CDR3: TGTGCCAGCAGCTTAGATAGGACCGACTCCTACGAGCAGTACTTC. Amino acids: CASSLDRTDSYEQYF.

The chain links TRBV10-1 to TRBJ2-5; 7 bases align to TRBD2. The CDR3 covers 16 residues. V shed 4 bases and J 0 bases; nucleotides not matched to a gene: 8. CDR1 and CDR2 (germline): WNHNN, SYGVQD (reference sequence). This CDR3 reads CASSAGGIYYQETQYF. CDR3 coding DNA: TGCGCCAGCAGTGCCGGGGGGATCTACTACCAAGAGACCCAGTACTTC.

The CDR3 DNA is TGTGCCAGCAGTACCGAGTGGGAGACCCAGTACTTC. It translates to CASSTEWETQYF. The rearrangement uses TRBV6-4 and TRBJ2-5, with no clear D. The CDR3 runs 12 residues. Germline CDR1 MRHNA, CDR2 SNTAGT. Trimming left V 5 bases short and J 5 bases short, with 9 bases between.

The rearrangement joins TRBV28 to TRBJ1-2; D gene unclear. Trimming removed 7 bases from V and 2 bases from J, with 11 bases in between. Germline V gene sequence: CDR1 MDHEN, CDR2 SYDVKM. The CDR3 totals 13 residues. CDR3 in DNA: TGTGCCAGCACCGGAACAGTAAACTATGGCTACACCTTC. Translation gives CASTGTVNYGYTF.